This T cell receptor beta chain comes out of a study of shared clonotypes between healthy human individuals. The assay was immunoSEQ multiplex PCR, and TCRdb's table has in-frame clones only and misses some. The table shows about 450,000 clones, with roughly 77% occurring only once. This CDR3 contains 17 residues. V lost 6 bases, J lost 4 bases, and 15 bases stayed unmatched. CDR1 and CDR2 (germline): SGHTA, FQGNSA. The chain carries TRBV7-2 and TRBJ1-1; the match to TRBD1 covers 9 bases. The sequence came from a woman aged 40 to 50 in good health. Some clones in this sample may be carry-over from other donors' samples. Sequenced input: PBMCs. Here the CDR3 reads CASRFTGGLRGATEAFF. Written as DNA, the CDR3 is TGTGCCAGCAGATTTACAGGGGGCCTGCGAGGTGCCACTGAAGCTTTCTTT.